This is a list of T cell receptor beta chains from one sample in a study of cytomegalovirus exposure and HLA in healthy donors. Produced via immunoSEQ multiplex PCR; TCRdb's table is partial and in-frame only. Of about 210,000 clones listed, 75% to 85% are singletons. The sequenced material came from PBMCs. The receptors derive from a male donor in good health and CMV-seropositive. Each CDR3 is given with its conserved first and last residue. Each record gives: clone size, CDR3 length, J gene, V gene, D gene, CDR3 protein, CDR3 DNA. The D gene is left open where the match is weak. The size entry is marked missing in some rows and otherwise reads once, few, many or a size class.

>.|17|TRBJ2-1|TRBV18|TRBD2
CASSPPLAGGSYNEQFF
TGTGCCAGCTCACCTCCTTTGGCGGGAGGGTCCTACAATGAGCAGTTCTTC
>few|16|TRBJ2-1|TRBV5-4|TRBD2
CASSWAGGEGINEQFF
TGTGCCAGCAGCTGGGCCGGAGGGGAGGGAATCAATGAGCAGTTCTTC
>.|15|TRBJ2-1|TRBV18|.
CASSPPHGDYNEQFF
TGTGCCAGCTCACCACCGCACGGGGACTACAATGAGCAGTTCTTC
>few|16|TRBJ1-1|TRBV5-4|TRBD1
CASSRRIGSGGTEAFF
TGTGCCAGCAGCCGGAGGATTGGGTCAGGGGGGACTGAAGCTTTCTTT
>.|16|TRBJ2-1|TRBV10-2|TRBD2
CASSERTGGGAGGQFF
TGCGCCAGCAGTGAGAGGACTGGCGGGGGGGCAGGTGGGCAGTTCTTC
>.|13|TRBJ1-1|TRBV5-4|.
CASSYKGRPEAFF
TGTGCCAGCAGCTACAAGGGGCGGCCTGAAGCTTTCTTT
>.|11|TRBJ1-3|TRBV9|.
CASSVGDTIYF
TGTGCCAGCAGCGTGGGAGACACCATATATTTT
>.|12|TRBJ2-7|TRBV5-6|.
CASSLSSGAQYF
TGTGCCAGCAGCTTGTCCAGCGGTGCTCAGTACTTC
>.|17|TRBJ2-7|TRBV18|TRBD2
CASSLSGLAGSAYEQYF
TGTGCCAGCTCACTTTCGGGACTAGCGGGCTCGGCCTACGAGCAGTACTTC
>.|16|TRBJ2-6|TRBV19|TRBD2
CASSSGSLSGANVLTF
TGTGCCAGCTCTAGCGGGAGCCTCTCTGGGGCCAACGTCCTGACTTTC
>.|20|TRBJ2-1|TRBV9|TRBD2
CASSDRGGLAGHIGNNEQFF
TGTGCCAGCAGCGATCGAGGGGGACTAGCGGGTCACATAGGGAACAATGAGCAGTTCTTC
>.|16|TRBJ2-5|TRBV11-2|TRBD2
CASSPGLAGVQETQYF
TGTGCCAGCAGTCCGGGACTAGCGGGGGTTCAAGAGACCCAGTACTTC
>.|14|TRBJ1-3|TRBV7-9|.
CASSLQGSGNTIYF
TGTGCCAGCAGCTTACAGGGCTCTGGAAACACCATATATTTT
>few|11|TRBJ2-3|TRBV7-2|TRBD2
CASSPGGWQYF
TGTGCCAGCTCCCCGGGGGGGTGGCAGTATTTT
>once|14|TRBJ2-7|TRBV27|.
CASSLFQSPYEQYF
TGTGCCAGCAGTTTATTCCAGTCTCCATACGAGCAGTACTTC
>.|14|TRBJ1-1|TRBV19|.
CASSIQGVNTEAFF
TGTGCCAGTAGTATTCAGGGCGTGAACACTGAAGCTTTCTTT
>.|15|TRBJ2-7|TRBV7-2|.
CASSLAGVVAYEQYF
TGTGCCAGCAGCTTAGCGGGAGTGGTAGCCTACGAGCAGTACTTC
>.|13|TRBJ2-1|TRBV18|.
CASSPPAGSEQFF
TGTGCCAGCTCACCACCGGCGGGGAGTGAGCAGTTCTTC
>.|16|TRBJ2-3|TRBV9|TRBD2
CASSPLAGEFADTQYF
TGTGCCAGCAGCCCCCTAGCGGGAGAATTCGCAGATACGCAGTATTTT
>.|15|TRBJ1-1|TRBV21-1|.
CAPSSAGASKNEAFF
TGTGCCCCGAGTTCTGCGGGGGCCTCAAAAAATGAAGCTTTCTTT
>.|13|TRBJ2-1|TRBV5-1|.
CASSLGRANEQFF
TGCGCCAGCAGCTTGGGTAGAGCCAATGAGCAGTTCTTC
>.|16|TRBJ1-6|TRBV27|TRBD1
CASSLSGQGAGSPLHF
TGTGCCAGCAGTTTATCGGGACAGGGGGCAGGTTCACCCCTCCACTTT
>few|16|TRBJ2-2|TRBV5-1|.
CASSLSGSAGTGELFF
TGCGCCAGCAGCTTGTCCGGGAGCGCGGGCACCGGGGAGCTGTTTTTT
>.|14|TRBJ1-2|TRBV6-1|TRBD1
CASSDWDRGAGYTF
TGTGCCAGCAGTGACTGGGACAGGGGTGCTGGCTACACCTTC